This TCR beta chain emerged from a study of control samples from healthy donors and cancer patients. Clones were read by immunoSEQ multiplex PCR, and TCRdb kept only the in-frame ones, dropping some. The data contain 29,000 or so clones, about 90% of them singletons. The sequence came from a female donor with melanoma. The sample comprised formalin-fixed, paraffin-embedded tissue.

The CDR3 sequence is CASSIRGGSGLGGDTQYF. The CDR3 nucleotides are TGTGCCAGCAGCATAAGGGGTGGTAGCGGGCTGGGGGGAGATACGCAGTATTTT. The V gene is TRBV7-2, the J gene TRBJ2-3, with 7 positions matching TRBD2. CDR3 size: 18 residues. Per germline, CDR1 SGHTA and CDR2 FQGNSA. V was pared by 5 bases and J by 5 bases, with 19 bases of the junction left unmatched.